A selection of T cell receptor beta chains follows, all from one sample in a study of identical twins. TCRdb independently ran MiXCR on the 5' RACE reads; one entry per CDR3 protein. Of approximately 530,000 distinct CDR3 sequences in the sample, 20% to 25% were seen once. Separately, the same data were catalogued under a study of yellow fever vaccine responses in identical twins.

Input material: CD4+ T cells sorted from blood. These receptors originate from a woman between 18 and 29 years old in good health. The conserved cysteine and the conserved F or W are not part of the CDR3 here.

>TRBJ1-5|TRBV5-1
ASSLAGVYNQPQH
>TRBJ2-5|TRBV5-1
ASSLVGRDSETQY
>TRBJ2-7|TRBV6-1
ASRAQRQVVYEQY
>TRBJ2-1|TRBV7-3
ASSLRRLAGWDEQF
>TRBJ2-2|TRBV20-1
SAPGTSGGAANTGELF
>TRBJ2-3|TRBV20-1
SASSPGWGMTDTQY
>TRBJ2-7|TRBV27
ASSLSGSGSFYEQY
>TRBJ1-1|TRBV5-1
ASSLAGRADEAF
>TRBJ2-7|TRBV28
ATLQTGVYEQY
>TRBJ1-2|TRBV10-2
ASSERRDYGYT
>TRBJ2-5|TRBV4-1
ASSPPLAGVAETQY
>TRBJ2-7|TRBV20-1
SARDGLAGARYEQY
>TRBJ2-7|TRBV4-1
ASSQVTGQAVYEQY
>TRBJ2-3|TRBV29-1
SGTTADTQY
>TRBJ1-1|TRBV29-1
SVGIQRLGNTEAF
>TRBJ2-7|TRBV20-1
SATQGPLAGSSYEQY
>TRBJ1-5|TRBV18
ASSPGGAQPQH
>TRBJ2-3|TRBV29-1
SCKRAGTDTQY
>TRBJ2-2|TRBV15
ATSREQAPGELF
>TRBJ2-1|TRBV11-1
ASSLWFGTNNEQF
>TRBJ1-3|TRBV18
ASSPPGRKVVGNTIY
>TRBJ2-1|TRBV7-6
ASSLFSGEQF
>TRBJ2-1|TRBV27
ASTPRPFGYNEQF
>TRBJ2-3|TRBV5-1
ASSLRASGASTDTQY
>TRBJ2-1|TRBV10-3
AISVRLDNEQF
>TRBJ2-5|TRBV11-2
ASSLTEGLVGETQY
>TRBJ1-4|TRBV12-3/TRBV12-4
ASSGTDEKLF
>TRBJ2-5|TRBV12-3/TRBV12-4
ASSLARGREAQETQY
>TRBJ2-1|TRBV24-1
ATSDLKRGSSYNEQF
>TRBJ2-5|TRBV20-1
SARDPFGSGLYQETQY
>TRBJ1-5|TRBV6-1
ASSGRGGTHSNQPQH
>TRBJ2-1|TRBV12-3/TRBV12-4
ASRASAQGNEQF
>TRBJ2-7|TRBV5-1
ASSLGPGTSENSYEQY
>TRBJ2-5|TRBV27
ASSTGTAIQETQY
>TRBJ2-1|TRBV24-1
ATSDLTSGNEQF
>TRBJ1-1|TRBV7-9
ASSRTGRAF
>TRBJ2-1|TRBV24-1
ATSDPPYNEQF
>TRBJ2-1|TRBV20-1
SAREQNHLVEQF
>TRBJ2-7|TRBV7-8
ASSRLTSGRSGEQY
>TRBJ2-3|TRBV7-8
ASSLTRTSGWTDTQY
>TRBJ2-3|TRBV20-1
SAMFISSTQY
>TRBJ2-1|TRBV7-6
ASSLGLGISGRSGSGEQF
>TRBJ2-7|TRBV7-6
ASSLGQGIPYEQY
>TRBJ2-1|TRBV7-9
ASSHGRQGGSYNEQF
>TRBJ2-2|TRBV5-6
ASSEGPTGELF
>TRBJ1-1|TRBV18
ASSRSADGEAF
>TRBJ1-1|TRBV5-1
ASSLAMGQGATEAF
>TRBJ2-5|TRBV5-1
ASSLRSGGQETQY
>TRBJ2-3|TRBV5-1
ASSPPMRDTQY